Each of the 32 T cell receptor beta chains below was sequenced from the same sample in a study of post-analysis software for immune sequencing data. Overall study results and limits: Patients had higher frequencies than controls of about five TRBV segments, including TRBV5-6, TRBV5-1 and TRBV20-1.

Unique molecular identifiers were carried by the TCR beta cDNA libraries. TCRdb re-called the PCR reads with MiXCR, one entry per CDR3 protein. This table holds about 500,000 distinct CDR3 sequences, roughly 45% found once. Antigens for these TCRs are unknown. The sequenced sample was blood. These receptors were collected from a girl aged 5-17 years with multiple sclerosis.

This sequence joins TRBV20-1 and TRBJ2-5; a possible D gene is TRBD2 (5 bases). Germline CDR1 and CDR2: DFQATT and SNEGSKA (reference sequence). There are 15 residues in the CDR3. With 5 bases removed from V and 1 base from J, the gap between germline ends came to 17 bases. CDR3 in amino acids: CSALPDYAAQETQYF. CDR3 coding DNA: TGCAGTGCTCTCCCTGACTATGCCGCCCAAGAGACCCAGTACTTC.

This rearrangement joins TRBV5-1 to TRBJ2-1; D may be TRBD1 (5 bases). The CDR3 consists of 15 residues. Looked up from germline, CDR1 is SGHRS and CDR2 is YFSETQ. The germline V and J ends were trimmed by 0 bases and 5 bases, with 12 bases remaining between them. CDR3 region: CASSLGQGGHNEQFF. CDR3 nucleotide sequence: TGCGCCAGCAGCTTGGGGCAGGGCGGCCACAATGAGCAGTTCTTC.

The chain combines TRBV6-5 with TRBJ2-1; D uncertain. The CDR3 covers 13 residues. CDR1 and CDR2 from the germline V gene are MNHEY and SVGAGI. V lost 0 bases and J 6 bases, leaving 6 bases between the germline ends. The CDR3 DNA sequence: TGTGCCAGCAGTTACTCTTTAGCCAATGAGCAGTTCTTC. Its protein product is CASSYSLANEQFF.

This clonotype was seen a few times. The chain has TRBV6-6 and TRBJ2-7; 11 nucleotides line up with TRBD2. CDR1 is MNHNY, CDR2 SVGAGI, per germline (reference sequence). CDR3 size: 16 residues. J lost 5 bases, V lost 0 bases, and 6 bases had no gene match. DNA for the CDR3: TGTGCCAGCAGTTACTCAACTAGCGGGAGTCTAAACGAGCAGTACTTC. Its protein product is CASSYSTSGSLNEQYF.

The rearrangement uses TRBV6-5 and TRBJ2-7, with unresolved D. Gene TRBJ2-4 matches the end of the DNA better, so the J call may be wrong. Germline V CDR1 and CDR2: MNHEY, SVGAGI. This CDR3 has 14 amino acids. The CDR3 DNA is TGTGCCAGCAGTTTACGTCCTAGTTTGGACATTCAGTACTTC. Translation: CASSLRPSLDIQYF.

This clonotype was seen more than once but under ten times. The CDR3 region is CASSETEETQYF. Written as DNA, the CDR3 is TGCGCCAGCAGTGAGACCGAAGAGACCCAGTACTTC. The chain recombines TRBV10-1 with TRBJ2-5, with D unresolved. V was cut by 2 bases and J by 3 bases, with 4 bases left in between. CDR3 length equals 12 residues. The V gene's germline CDR1 is WNHNN and CDR2 SYGVQD (reference sequence).

J is TRBJ2-5 and V is TRBV20-1; no reliable D call. CDR1 and CDR2 from the germline V gene are DFQATT and SNEGSKA (reference sequence). This CDR3 has 11 residues. V was trimmed by 3 bases and J by 3 bases, leaving 5 bases between them. The chain's CDR3 is CSARRKETQYF. The CDR3, as DNA: TGCAGTGCTAGGCGGAAAGAGACCCAGTACTTC.

The rearrangement joins TRBV25-1 to TRBJ1-5; TRBD1 might be the D (5 bases). CDR1 is MGHDK, CDR2 SYGVNS, per germline. V lost 6 bases and J lost 3, with 9 bases in between. The CDR3 covers 13 residues. CDR3 in DNA: TGTGCCAGCAGCCCTGGGGCCAATCAGCCCCAGCATTTT. It translates to CASSPGANQPQHF.

The chain combines TRBV4-1 with TRBJ2-7, with D unresolved. The CDR3 is 18 residues long. Germline values: CDR1 MGHRA, CDR2 YSYEKL. The V end was cut by 0 bases, the J end by 7 bases, with 25 bases between. In DNA, the CDR3 is TGCGCCAGCAGCCAAGACCCCCTTGTCCCTAGGGCGGCTAGGGAGCAGTACTTC. This encodes CASSQDPLVPRAAREQYF.

V and J are TRBV6-1 and TRBJ2-1, with D possibly being TRBD1 or TRBD2 (5 bases each). Germline V gives CDR1 MNHNS, CDR2 SASEGT. V dropped 5 bases and J dropped 3 bases, with 11 bases sitting between them. This CDR3 spans 14 amino acids. The CDR3 DNA sequence: TGTGCCAGCAGTCGGGACCGGGACTACAATGAGCAGTTCTTC. Its translation is CASSRDRDYNEQFF.

This chain links TRBV12-3 or TRBV12-4 with TRBJ1-5; D unclear. The CDR3 covers 13 residues. V gave up 3 bases and J gave up 3 bases, with 6 bases separating them. The CDR3 DNA is TGTGCCAGCAGTTTGAGGTACAATCAGCCCCAGCATTTT. Encoded protein: CASSLRYNQPQHF.

This chain links TRBV6-5 with TRBJ1-5, with D perhaps TRBD1 (5 bases). Trimming pared 0 bases from V and 7 bases from J, leaving 7 bases between. Germline V gives CDR1 MNHEY, CDR2 SVGAGI. The CDR3 loop spans 13 amino acids. The DNA for the CDR3 is TGTGCCAGCAGTTACTCGGGGGAACAGCCCCAGCATTTT. Protein: CASSYSGEQPQHF.

J is TRBJ2-5 and V is TRBV9; D unclear. The J call may be incorrect, as the DNA end agrees better with TRBJ2-7. This CDR3 is 14 amino acids long. Germline CDR1 and CDR2: SGDLS and YYNGEE. The CDR3 region is CASSRSVKDYEQYF. The CDR3 coding sequence is TGTGCCAGCAGCCGTAGTGTCAAGGACTACGAGCAGTACTTC.

V is TRBV20-1 and J is TRBJ2-3; TRBD2 aligns across 15 bases. Per germline, CDR1 DFQATT and CDR2 SNEGSKA (reference sequence). The V and J ends lost 6 bases and 5 bases, in that order; junction bases with no gene match: 9. The CDR3 length is 16 residues. CDR3 protein: CSAGLAGGHSLDTQYF. DNA of the CDR3: TGCAGTGCCGGACTAGCGGGAGGGCATAGTTTAGATACGCAGTATTTT.

This clonotype was counted only a few times. The rearrangement links TRBV5-1 to TRBJ2-7, with D perhaps matching TRBD2 (6 bases). V dropped 7 bases and J dropped 3 bases, with 8 bases sitting between them. The germline V gene has CDR1 SGHRS and CDR2 YFSETQ. The CDR3 totals 11 residues. The CDR3 reads CASGSGYEQYF. CDR3 coding DNA: TGCGCCAGCGGTAGCGGCTACGAGCAGTACTTC.

This clonotype has just a few counts. This chain uses TRBV30 with TRBJ2-7; D is unresolved. This CDR3 region has 12 residues. The V end was cut by 3 bases, the J end by 3 bases, with 9 bases between. Looked up from germline, CDR1 is GTSNPN and CDR2 is SVGIG (reference sequence). For the CDR3, the DNA is TGTGCCTGGAGCGCCCAGAGCTACGAGCAGTACTTC. It translates to CAWSAQSYEQYF.

The table lists this clonotype with a few counts. This sequence joins TRBV20-1 and TRBJ2-5; D call uncertain. CDR3 length: 13 amino acids. CDR1 is DFQATT and CDR2 is SNEGSKA in the germline V gene (reference sequence). V was pared by 0 bases and J by 5 bases, with 10 bases between. CDR3 amino acids: CSARDDRSETQYF. The DNA of the CDR3 is TGCAGTGCTAGAGATGATCGTTCGGAGACCCAGTACTTC.

The J gene is TRBJ2-1, the V gene TRBV7-2, with 12 bases fitting TRBD2. Per germline, CDR1 SGHTA and CDR2 FQGNSA. This CDR3 spans 17 amino acids. J lost 3 bases, V lost 3 bases, and 6 bases had no gene match. Here the CDR3 DNA reads TGTGCCAGCAGCTTTATACTAGCGGGGGGAAACTACAATGAGCAGTTCTTC. This sequence encodes CASSFILAGGNYNEQFF.

The J gene is TRBJ2-1, the V gene TRBV28; TRBD2 aligns across 7 bases. Germline CDR1 reads MDHEN; CDR2 reads SYDVKM. The CDR3 runs to 16 residues. V lost 5 bases to trimming and J lost 8 bases; unmatched junction nucleotides: 15. CDR3 region: CASSLKRDGILYEQFF. Written as DNA, the CDR3 is TGTGCCAGCAGTCTCAAGCGGGACGGGATTTTATATGAGCAGTTCTTC.

There are a few counts of this clonotype. The rearrangement joins TRBV6-6 to TRBJ1-2, with 7 bases lining up with TRBD1. This CDR3 has 13 amino acids. Per germline, CDR1 MNHNY and CDR2 SVGAGI (reference sequence). J gave up 4 bases and V 4 bases, and 3 bases lay outside the gene matches. This CDR3 is CASSSGQVYGYTF. In nucleotides, the CDR3 is TGTGCCAGCAGTTCCGGACAGGTCTATGGCTACACCTTC.

In nucleotides, the CDR3 is TGTGCCAGCAGTGGAAGGACAGTCGGGGCCAACGTCCTGACTTTC. It encodes CASSGRTVGANVLTF. The rearrangement uses TRBV12-3 or TRBV12-4 and TRBJ2-6, with D perhaps TRBD1 (6 bases). The CDR3 extends over 15 amino acids. Trimming removed 5 bases from V and 4 bases from J, with 12 bases in between.

Remarks on this clonotype: At one boundary the junction diverges from the germline segment, which might be a read error. This sequence joins TRBV6-5 and TRBJ2-5; TRBD2 matches at 10 bases. Germline-derived CDR1 and CDR2 are MNHEY and SVGAGI. The CDR3 runs to 16 residues. CDR3 region: CASSYYGTSAQETRYF. The CDR3 region has the DNA TGTGCCAGCAGTTATTACGGGACTAGCGCCCAAGAGACCCGGTACTTC.

V gene TRBV20-1 combines with J gene TRBJ2-1; a weak D match, TRBD2 (6 bases). V shed 0 bases and J shed 8 bases, with 17 bases lying between them. In germline, CDR1 is DFQATT, CDR2 SNEGSKA (reference sequence). This CDR3 region has 15 residues. In nucleotides, the CDR3 is TGCAGTGCTAGAGATCCACTAGGGAGACTAGATGAGCAGTTCTTC. It specifies CSARDPLGRLDEQFF.

The V and J genes are TRBV28 and TRBJ2-7, with 7 bases lining up with TRBD1. The J call may be in error: the DNA end matches TRBJ2-5 better. CDR1 MDHEN and CDR2 SYDVKM come from the germline V gene. The CDR3 is 14 residues long. The CDR3 protein is CASRTRTGDETQYF. CDR3 DNA: TGTGCCAGCAGGACCAGAACAGGGGACGAGACCCAGTACTTC.

The genes are TRBV29-1 and TRBJ1-1; the D is unclear. Trimming took 4 bases from V and 3 from J, leaving 9 bases between them. Germline V gene lookup returns CDR1 SQVTM and CDR2 ANQGSEA. There are 12 residues in the CDR3. The CDR3 is CSVGRSDTEAFF. CDR3 bases: TGCAGCGTTGGACGGTCGGACACTGAAGCTTTCTTT.

The V and J genes are TRBV29-1 and TRBJ1-2, with 8 nucleotides matching TRBD1. Germline V gene data show CDR1 as SQVTM and CDR2 as ANQGSEA. The V and J ends lost 7 bases and 2 bases, in that order; junction bases with no gene match: 9. This CDR3 spans 14 amino acids. The CDR3 DNA follows: TGCAGCGCCCTCGGACAGGGACTAAACTATGGCTACACCTTC. This translates into CSALGQGLNYGYTF.

V is TRBV4-1 and J is TRBJ2-1; 7 bases align to TRBD2. V was pared by 1 base and J by 0 bases, with 3 bases of the junction left unmatched. The CDR3 runs 16 residues. Germline CDR1 and CDR2: MGHRA and YSYEKL. The CDR3 is CASSQVRGGSYNEQFF. The CDR3 region has the DNA TGCGCCAGCAGCCAAGTCCGCGGGGGCTCCTACAATGAGCAGTTCTTC.

J is TRBJ1-5 and V is TRBV24-1; possible D gene TRBD1, 6 bases. CDR1 KGHDR and CDR2 SFDVKD come from the germline V gene. The ends were cut back, 1 base at V and 2 bases at J, with 17 bases in the middle. The CDR3 totals 18 residues. CDR3 sequence reads: CATSDFATQRTGNQPQHF. CDR3 coding DNA: TGTGCCACCAGTGATTTTGCGACCCAGCGGACAGGCAATCAGCCCCAGCATTTT.

This clonotype was seen a few times. The gene calls are TRBV20-1 and TRBJ2-7, with 8 nucleotides matching TRBD2. CDR1 is DFQATT and CDR2 is SNEGSKA in the germline V gene (reference sequence). Germline trimming cut 2 bases from V and 6 bases from J; bases unmatched to any gene: 3. The CDR3 consists of 12 residues. The CDR3 loop reads CSARSGSAEQYF. The CDR3 DNA is TGCAGTGCTAGAAGCGGGAGCGCCGAGCAGTACTTC.

This clonotype was seen ten or more times. This chain uses TRBV7-2 with TRBJ2-7; 14 bases match TRBD2. J lost 7 bases, V lost 5 bases, and 10 bases had no gene match. The CDR3 covers 16 residues. Germline V gene lookup returns CDR1 SGHTA and CDR2 FQGNSA. The CDR3 nucleotides read TGTGCCAGCAGCCCAGGGACTAGCGGGAGATTTCGGGAGCAGTACTTC. It encodes CASSPGTSGRFREQYF.

The chain recombines TRBV20-1 with TRBJ2-7, with D perhaps given as TRBD1 or TRBD2 (6 bases each). Germline V gene sequence: CDR1 DFQATT, CDR2 SNEGSKA (reference sequence). V was shortened by 4 bases and J by 2 bases, with 15 bases between the two germline ends. The CDR3 spans 14 residues. CDR3 amino acids: CSATGAGGPYEQYF. The CDR3 bases are TGCAGTGCTACCGGAGCCGGGGGCCCCTACGAGCAGTACTTC.

The DNA of the CDR3 is TGTGCCAGCCGCGGGCTGACTAGCCGGGGACCCAAGGTCAGCTTCTACGAGCAGTACTTC. Translation: CASRGLTSRGPKVSFYEQYF. V and J are TRBV6-2 or TRBV6-3 and TRBJ2-7, with 7 bases that match TRBD2. CDR3 size: 20 residues. Germline CDR1 reads MNHEY; CDR2 reads SVGEGT. V lost 8 bases, J lost 3 bases, and 28 bases stayed unmatched.